These 27 T cell receptor beta chains were sequenced from one sample in a study of T cells expressing NK-cell markers (dated by TCRdb to 2020 to 2022). Library creation used 5' RACE. TCRdb shows the sequencer as Illumina HiSeq 2000. TCRdb reprocessed the reads and lists each CDR3 protein sequence as a single entry, with no DNA. The sample table holds approximately 550,000 distinct CDR3 sequences. Under 4.5% of the sample rests with the top ten. Sequenced: blood T cells: a sorted CD56 or NKG2C T cell subset, CD4+ or CD8+ T cells, or bulk PBMC T cells (not recorded which). The receptors originated from a man between 18 and 29 years old in good health. Donor details come from another sample of the same person, matched by shared clones.

The chain couples TRBV18 to TRBJ2-2. Germline CDR1 reads KGHSH; CDR2 reads LQKENI. This CDR3 has 16 amino acids. The CDR3 loop is CASSPQGPANTGELFF.

The chain recombines TRBV15 with TRBJ2-7. Germline lookup yields CDR1 LNHNV and CDR2 YYDKDF (reference sequence). The CDR3 has 15 residues. The CDR3 is CATSPTGGSFYEQYF.

V usage is TRBV20-1 and J usage is TRBJ1-2. Germline V gene sequence: CDR1 DFQATT, CDR2 SNEGSKA (reference sequence). CDR3 size: 11 residues. CDR3 sequence reads: CRVAGPYGYTF.

J is TRBJ2-2 and V is TRBV4-3; the TCRdb D gene call, TRBD2, has no DNA to confirm it. Per germline, CDR1 LGHNA and CDR2 YSLEER. The CDR3 has 15 residues. The CDR3: CASSRFLAGSGELFF.

The chain combines TRBV7-2 with TRBJ2-2; the TCRdb D gene call, TRBD2, has no DNA to confirm it. CDR1 is SGHTA, CDR2 FQGNSA, per germline. This CDR3 has 19 amino acids. The CDR3 spells CASSLTRWVVVAGTGELFF.

The chain joins TRBV15 to TRBJ2-3; TCRdb calls TRBD1, which cannot be checked without DNA. The CDR3 extends over 15 amino acids. Germline V lookup: CDR1 LNHNV, CDR2 YYDKDF (reference sequence). Here the CDR3 reads CATSRVGQGSDTQYF.

V usage is TRBV28 and J usage is TRBJ1-3; TCRdb names TRBD1, which stays unverified in the absence of DNA. Germline lookup yields CDR1 MDHEN and CDR2 SYDVKM. The CDR3 totals 16 residues. This CDR3 is CASSPGQPLSGNTIYF. Based on the CDR3 plus reference TRBV28 and TRBJ1-3, the full variable domain is DVKVTQSSRYLVKRTGEKVFLECVQDMDHENMFWYRQDPGLGLRLIYFSYDVKMKEKGDIPEGYSVSREKKERFSLILESASTNQTSMYLCASSPGQPLSGNTIYFGEGSWLTVV.

The CDR3 region is CASGGNANEQFF. The V and J genes are TRBV7-8 and TRBJ2-1; there is no DNA to check the TCRdb D call of TRBD1. Germline CDR1 reads SGHVS; CDR2 reads FQNEAQ. The CDR3 loop spans 12 amino acids.

V is TRBV10-3 and J is TRBJ2-1; the TCRdb call, TRBD2, lacks DNA for checking. Germline assignment: CDR1 ENHRY and CDR2 SYGVKD. This CDR3 is 13 amino acids long. CDR3 in amino acids: CAISDEPSGGQFF.

This chain links TRBV12-3 or TRBV12-4 with TRBJ2-5; TCRdb reports TRBD1, a call that lacks DNA to check it against. The CDR3 is 13 amino acids. CDR3 region: CASSFPGPKAQYF.

The rearrangement joins TRBV6-2 or TRBV6-3 to TRBJ2-7; the TRBD1 assignment by TCRdb is unverifiable without DNA. CDR1 and CDR2 (germline): MNHEY, SVGEGT. This CDR3 is built from 14 residues. This CDR3 is CASSYQTGYYEQYF.

This chain links TRBV20-1 with TRBJ1-4; the D call from TCRdb, TRBD1, cannot be confirmed without DNA. The germline V gene has CDR1 DFQATT and CDR2 SNEGSKA (reference sequence). The CDR3 spans 13 residues. This CDR3 is CSASLQGPGKLFF.

CDR3 in amino acids: CASSLGRGEETQYF. This chain links TRBV7-8 with TRBJ2-5; TCRdb reports TRBD1, a call that lacks DNA to check it against. The CDR3 has 14 amino acids. Germline V gives CDR1 SGHVS, CDR2 FQNEAQ.

The chain couples TRBV30 to TRBJ1-1; TCRdb returns TRBD1, unconfirmable since there is no DNA. This CDR3 spans 14 amino acids. Germline V CDR1 and CDR2: GTSNPN, SVGIG (reference sequence). The CDR3 sequence: CAWSVQGGRTEAFF.

This CDR3 reads CASSPAVTPGATNEKLFF. The V call is TRBV11-1, the J call TRBJ1-4; TCRdb calls TRBD1, which cannot be checked without DNA. CDR1 is SGHAT, CDR2 FQDESV, per germline (reference sequence). The CDR3 length is 18 residues.

The CDR3 here is CASSQIGGHEQYF. This chain connects TRBV4-1 to TRBJ2-7; TCRdb designates TRBD2, a call that cannot be tested without DNA. The CDR3 contains 13 residues. Germline V gene lookup returns CDR1 MGHRA and CDR2 YSYEKL.

The chain carries TRBV20-1 and TRBJ2-2; TCRdb's D gene call, TRBD2, goes unchecked for lack of DNA. The germline CDR1 and CDR2 sequences are DFQATT and SNEGSKA (reference sequence). The CDR3 sequence is 15 residues long. The CDR3 spells CSARDLIGGAGELFF.

The rearrangement joins TRBV7-8 to TRBJ2-1. The CDR3 is 16 residues long. In germline, CDR1 is SGHVS, CDR2 FQNEAQ. This chain's CDR3 is CASSPRTSGRRNEQFF.

This rearrangement joins TRBV12-3 or TRBV12-4 to TRBJ2-1. The CDR3 extends over 12 amino acids. CDR3 region: CASSIHAGEQFF.

This chain joins TRBV7-2 and TRBJ2-2; without DNA, the TCRdb call of TRBD1 cannot be checked. This CDR3 region has 14 residues. Germline V gene sequence: CDR1 SGHTA, CDR2 FQGNSA. The CDR3: CASSQEPLAGELFF.

The chain recombines TRBV7-8 with TRBJ1-2; there is no DNA to check the TCRdb D call of TRBD1. The CDR3 length is 17 residues. Germline loops: CDR1 SGHVS, CDR2 FQNEAQ. The CDR3 region is CASSLAARGLANYGYTF. The entire variable domain, with the rest obtained from reference TRBV7-8 and TRBJ1-2, is as follows: GAGVSQSPRYKVAKRGQDVALRCDPISGHVSLFWYQQALGQGPEFLTYFQNEAQLDKSGLPSDRFFAERPEGSVSTLKIQRTQQEDSAVYLCASSLAARGLANYGYTFGSGTRLTVV.

This rearrangement joins TRBV20-1 to TRBJ2-2; the TCRdb D gene call, TRBD2, has no DNA to confirm it. Germline CDR1 DFQATT, CDR2 SNEGSKA (reference sequence). The CDR3 spans 16 residues. The CDR3 sequence: CSARDGRTSGSGELFF.

J is TRBJ2-5 and V is TRBV5-1; TCRdb gives TRBD1 as the D gene, but with no DNA this cannot be confirmed. CDR1 is SGHRS, CDR2 YFSETQ, per germline. The CDR3 contains 17 residues. CDR3 protein: CASSLDLGTGGLETQYF.

The chain links TRBV5-1 to TRBJ2-7; TCRdb outputs TRBD1, but without DNA this stays unchecked. CDR1 SGHRS and CDR2 YFSETQ come from the germline V gene. This CDR3 spans 16 amino acids. CDR3 sequence: CASSYPPGQGTYEQYF.

The chain combines TRBV6-5 with TRBJ1-5. Germline V CDR1 and CDR2: MNHEY, SVGAGI. There are 13 residues in the CDR3. CDR3 protein: CASSYNQAQPQHF.

This sequence joins TRBV10-1 and TRBJ2-3. This CDR3 comprises 15 residues. CDR1 and CDR2 from the germline V gene are WNHNN and SYGVQD (reference sequence). Here the CDR3 reads CASSESGLGTDTQYF.

CDR3 region: CASSSRLAGGPVRTGELFF. The chain uses TRBV7-2 and TRBJ2-2; TCRdb proposes TRBD2, but this gene call is untestable without DNA. Germline V gives CDR1 SGHTA, CDR2 FQGNSA. The CDR3 contains 19 residues.